The rows below give T cell receptor beta chains drawn from one sample of a study of blood T cell repertoires in COVID-19. Clones were sequenced by immunoSEQ multiplex PCR, and TCRdb holds only the in-frame ones, with some missing. The table records hundreds of thousands of clones, about 83% of them present only once. Sequencing was performed on PBMCs or T cells enriched from blood (not recorded which). Every receptor here comes from a woman in her forties or fifties who had been exposed to COVID-19. The CDR3 runs from the conserved cysteine through the conserved F or W. A D gene is named only where the DNA matches it firmly. A row's size may be missing; if present it is once, few, many or a size class.

>TRBJ2-7|.|14|TRBV27|.
CASSLSKGGYEQYF
TGTGCCAGCAGTCTCTCAAAAGGGGGCTACGAGCAGTACTTC
>TRBJ1-6|.|18|TRBV21-1|.
CASSIRGARRAPNSPLHF
TGTGCCAGCAGCATCAGAGGGGCTCGGAGGGCCCCGAATTCACCCCTCCACTTT
>TRBJ1-2|TRBD1|14|TRBV7-9|.
CASSLGQGFDGYTF
TGTGCCAGCAGCTTAGGACAGGGATTCGATGGCTACACCTTC
>TRBJ2-2|TRBD1|15|TRBV24-1|.
CATSPDRMDTGELFF
TGTGCCACCAGTCCGGACAGGATGGACACCGGGGAGCTGTTTTTT
>TRBJ1-5|TRBD1|13|TRBV6-6|.
CASSLQGAQPQHF
TGTGCCAGCAGTCTACAGGGGGCTCAGCCCCAGCATTTT
>TRBJ1-2|TRBD1|14|TRBV6-5|.
CASSLVGGGYGYTF
TGTGCCAGCAGCCTTGTAGGGGGCGGCTATGGCTACACCTTC
>TRBJ1-2|.|16|TRBV21-1|few
CASPSQGSPQNYGYTF
TGTGCCAGTCCGTCCCAGGGCAGTCCTCAGAACTATGGCTACACCTTC
>TRBJ1-1|TRBD1|15|TRBV5-1|.
CASSLDRQGHTEAFF
TGCGCCAGCAGTTTAGATCGACAGGGGCACACTGAAGCTTTCTTT
>TRBJ2-7|.|15|TRBV9|.
CASSLGIGQPYEQYF
TGTGCCAGCAGCCTCGGGATAGGGCAGCCCTACGAGCAGTACTTC
>TRBJ1-1|TRBD1|15|TRBV4-1|.
CASSQEGQGGTEAFF
TGCGCCAGCAGCCAGGAAGGACAGGGCGGGACTGAAGCTTTCTTT
>TRBJ1-4|.|15|TRBV19|.
CASSIQGGTNEKLFF
TGTGCCAGTAGTATACAGGGTGGCACTAATGAAAAACTGTTTTTT
>TRBJ1-6|.|15|TRBV6-5|once
CASSYSGSFNSPLHF
TGTGCCAGCAGTTACTCGGGCTCCTTTAATTCACCCCTCCACTTT
>TRBJ2-3|TRBD2|15|TRBV11-2|.
CASSFVAGGTDTQYF
TGTGCCAGCAGCTTTGTGGCGGGGGGGACAGATACGCAGTATTTT
>TRBJ2-3|.|15|TRBV4-2|.
CASSQDASGTDTQYF
TGTGCCAGCAGCCAAGACGCTAGTGGCACAGATACGCAGTATTTT
>TRBJ2-5|TRBD1|14|TRBV13|.
CASSLRTGKETQYF
TGTGCCAGCAGCCTACGGACAGGGAAAGAGACCCAGTACTTC
>TRBJ1-1|.|17|TRBV9|large
CASSVGVIRGVNTEAFF
TGTGCCAGCAGCGTAGGAGTGATTCGGGGGGTGAACACTGAAGCTTTCTTT
>TRBJ2-1|TRBD2|16|TRBV13|.
CASSSRASGVANEQFF
TGTGCCAGCAGCTCCCGCGCTAGCGGGGTCGCCAATGAGCAGTTCTTC
>TRBJ1-2|TRBD1|15|TRBV19|.
CASSFDRGANYGYTF
TGTGCCAGTAGTTTCGACAGGGGCGCTAACTATGGCTACACCTTC
>TRBJ2-1|TRBD1|16|TRBV27|.
CASSLLGRGLNNEQFF
TGTGCCAGCAGTTTATTGGGCAGGGGGCTTAACAATGAGCAGTTCTTC
>TRBJ1-2|.|13|TRBV2|once
CASSEDRNYGYTF
TGTGCCAGCAGTGAAGACCGGAACTATGGCTACACCTTC
>TRBJ1-3|.|16|TRBV12-5|.
CASGLTTGSSGNTIYF
TGTGCTAGTGGTTTGACCACCGGGAGTTCTGGAAACACCATATATTTT
>TRBJ2-3|.|13|TRBV27|.
CASTRAPPDTQYF
TGTGCCAGCACTAGAGCCCCCCCAGATACGCAGTATTTT
>TRBJ2-1|.|14|TRBV7-9|.
CASSITGSHNEQFF
TGTGCCAGCAGCATCACGGGGTCCCACAATGAGCAGTTCTTC
>TRBJ2-7|TRBD1|14|TRBV5-1|.
CASSSGTGSYEQYF
TGCGCCAGCAGTTCCGGGACAGGGTCATACGAGCAGTACTTC
>TRBJ2-5|.|14|TRBV5-4|.
CASSPPGLKETQYF
TGTGCCAGCAGCCCGCCGGGACTTAAAGAGACCCAGTACTTC
>TRBJ2-2|TRBD1|17|TRBV5-1|.
CASSLSRGREMTGELFF
TGCGCCAGCAGCTTATCCAGGGGGCGCGAGATGACCGGGGAGCTGTTTTTT
>TRBJ1-2|.|16|TRBV27|.
CASSLLGGGAVYGYTF
TGTGCCAGCAGTTTACTTGGGGGGGGCGCCGTCTATGGCTACACCTTC
>TRBJ1-2|.|18|TRBV10-3|.
CAISESNRVGVPNYGYTF
TGTGCCATCAGTGAGTCTAACAGGGTTGGGGTCCCTAACTATGGCTACACCTTC
>TRBJ2-5|TRBD2|16|TRBV15|.
CATSRERAGPQETQYF
TGTGCCACCAGCAGAGAGAGAGCGGGGCCCCAAGAGACCCAGTACTTC
>TRBJ2-5|TRBD2|16|TRBV3-1/TRBV3-2|.
CASSPPGAGGIETQYF
TGTGCCAGCAGCCCTCCTGGGGCGGGGGGGATAGAGACCCAGTACTTC
>TRBJ1-5|TRBD1|14|TRBV20-1|.
CSASGDRDQQPQHF
TGCAGTGCTAGTGGGGACAGGGACCAACAGCCCCAGCATTTT
>TRBJ2-3|.|13|TRBV5-8|.
CASRDKSTDTQYF
TGTGCCAGCCGGGACAAGTCAACAGATACGCAGTATTTT
>TRBJ2-1|TRBD1|15|TRBV11-3|few
CASSSGTGDTNEQFF
TGTGCCAGCAGCTCCGGGACAGGGGACACCAATGAGCAGTTCTTC
>TRBJ2-3|.|17|TRBV4-1|.
CASSRRGGGPGTDTQYF
TGCGCCAGCAGCCGGAGAGGTGGGGGCCCCGGCACAGATACGCAGTATTTT